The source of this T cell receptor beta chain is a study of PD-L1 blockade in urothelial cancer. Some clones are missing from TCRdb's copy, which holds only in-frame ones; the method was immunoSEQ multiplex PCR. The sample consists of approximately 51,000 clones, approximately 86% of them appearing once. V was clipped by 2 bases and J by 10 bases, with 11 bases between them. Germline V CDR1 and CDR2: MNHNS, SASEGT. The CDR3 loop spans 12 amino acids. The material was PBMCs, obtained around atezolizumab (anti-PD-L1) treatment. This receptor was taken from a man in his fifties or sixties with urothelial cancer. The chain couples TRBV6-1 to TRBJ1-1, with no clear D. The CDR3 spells CASSEWAVRAFF. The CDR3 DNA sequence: TGTGCCAGCAGTGAATGGGCAGTCCGAGCTTTCTTT.